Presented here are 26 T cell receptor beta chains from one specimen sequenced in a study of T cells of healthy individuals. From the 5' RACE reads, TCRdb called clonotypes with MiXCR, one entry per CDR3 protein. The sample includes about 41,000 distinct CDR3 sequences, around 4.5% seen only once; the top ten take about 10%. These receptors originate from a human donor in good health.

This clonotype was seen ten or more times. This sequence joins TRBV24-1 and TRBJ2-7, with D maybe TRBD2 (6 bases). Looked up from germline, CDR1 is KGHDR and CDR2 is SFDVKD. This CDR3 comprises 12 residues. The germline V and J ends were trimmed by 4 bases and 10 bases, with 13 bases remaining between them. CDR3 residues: CATSEPRGYQYF. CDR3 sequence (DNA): TGTGCCACCAGTGAGCCTCGGGGGTATCAGTACTTC.

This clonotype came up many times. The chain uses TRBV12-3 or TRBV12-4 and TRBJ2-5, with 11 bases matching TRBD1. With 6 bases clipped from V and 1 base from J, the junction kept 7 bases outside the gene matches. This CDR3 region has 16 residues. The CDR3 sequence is CASSRTGGAVQETQYF. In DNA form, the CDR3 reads TGTGCCAGCAGCCGGACAGGGGGCGCGGTCCAAGAGACCCAGTACTTC.

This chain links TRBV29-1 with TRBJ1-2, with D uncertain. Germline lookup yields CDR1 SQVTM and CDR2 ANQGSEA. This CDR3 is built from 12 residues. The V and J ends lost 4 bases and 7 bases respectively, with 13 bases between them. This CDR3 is CSVGRQTLGYTF. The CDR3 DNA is TGCAGCGTTGGTAGGCAGACCCTTGGCTACACCTTC.

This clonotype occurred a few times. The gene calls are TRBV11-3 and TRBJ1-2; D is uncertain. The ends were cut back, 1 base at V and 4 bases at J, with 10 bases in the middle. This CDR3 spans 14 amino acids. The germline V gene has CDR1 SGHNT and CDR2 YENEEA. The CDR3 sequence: CASSLGTEPYGYTF. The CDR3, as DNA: TGTGCCAGCAGCTTAGGGACGGAGCCCTATGGCTACACCTTC.

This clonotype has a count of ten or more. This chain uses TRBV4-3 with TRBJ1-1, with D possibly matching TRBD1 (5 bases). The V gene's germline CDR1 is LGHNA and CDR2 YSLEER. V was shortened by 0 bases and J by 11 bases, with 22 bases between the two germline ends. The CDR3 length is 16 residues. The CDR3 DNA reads TGCGCCAGCAGCCAAGATCTGGGAGTATTGCGGGAGGGGGCTTTCTTT. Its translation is CASSQDLGVLREGAFF.

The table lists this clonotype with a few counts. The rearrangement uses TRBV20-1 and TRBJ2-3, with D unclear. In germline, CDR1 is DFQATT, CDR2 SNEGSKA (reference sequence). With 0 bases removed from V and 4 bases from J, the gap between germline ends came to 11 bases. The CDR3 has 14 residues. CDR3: CSARDMGVADTQYF. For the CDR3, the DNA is TGCAGTGCTAGAGATATGGGTGTTGCAGATACGCAGTATTTT.

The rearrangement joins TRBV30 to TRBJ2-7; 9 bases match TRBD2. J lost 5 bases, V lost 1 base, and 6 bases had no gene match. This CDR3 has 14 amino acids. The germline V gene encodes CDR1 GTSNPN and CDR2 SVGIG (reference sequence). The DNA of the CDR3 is TGTGCCTGGAGTGCTAGCGGGGTCATCAACGAGCAGTACTTC. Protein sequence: CAWSASGVINEQYF.

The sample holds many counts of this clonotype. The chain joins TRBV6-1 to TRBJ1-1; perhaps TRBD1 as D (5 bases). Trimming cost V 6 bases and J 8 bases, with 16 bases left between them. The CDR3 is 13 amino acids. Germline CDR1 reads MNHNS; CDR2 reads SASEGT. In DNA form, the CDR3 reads TGTGCCAGCAGCCCAATTCAGGGCACCGAAGCTTTCTTT. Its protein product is CASSPIQGTEAFF.

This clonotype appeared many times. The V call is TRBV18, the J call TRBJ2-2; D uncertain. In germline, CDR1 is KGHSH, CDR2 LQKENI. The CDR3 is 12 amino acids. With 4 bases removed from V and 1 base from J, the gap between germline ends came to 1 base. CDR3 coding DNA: TGTGCCAGCTCACTGAACACCGGGGAGCTGTTTTTT. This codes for CASSLNTGELFF.

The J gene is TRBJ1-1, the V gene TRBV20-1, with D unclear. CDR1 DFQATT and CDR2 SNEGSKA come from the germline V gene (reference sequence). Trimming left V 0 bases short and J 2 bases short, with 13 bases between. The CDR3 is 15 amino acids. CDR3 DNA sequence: TGCAGTGCTAGAGATCCACAGCGGGGAAACACTGAAGCTTTCTTT. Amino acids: CSARDPQRGNTEAFF.

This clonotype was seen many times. The CDR3 sequence is CASNPSSYEQYF. The CDR3 nucleotides read TGTGCCAGCAACCCCAGCTCCTACGAGCAGTACTTC. The V call is TRBV2, the J call TRBJ2-7, with D uncertain. The CDR3 is made up of 12 amino acids. V was shortened by 7 bases and J by 0 bases, with 7 bases between the two germline ends. Germline assignment: CDR1 SNHLY and CDR2 FYNNEI.

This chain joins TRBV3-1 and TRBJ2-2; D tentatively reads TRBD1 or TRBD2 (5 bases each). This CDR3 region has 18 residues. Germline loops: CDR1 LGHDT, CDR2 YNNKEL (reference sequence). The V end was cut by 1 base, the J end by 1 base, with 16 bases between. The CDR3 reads CASSQARQGARNTGELFF. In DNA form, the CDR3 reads TGTGCCAGCAGCCAAGCCCGTCAGGGAGCCAGGAACACCGGGGAGCTGTTTTTT.

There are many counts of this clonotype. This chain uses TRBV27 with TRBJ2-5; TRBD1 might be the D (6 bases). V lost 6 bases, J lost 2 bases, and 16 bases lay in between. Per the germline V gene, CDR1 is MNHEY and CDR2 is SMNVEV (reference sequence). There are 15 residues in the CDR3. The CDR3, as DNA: TGTGCCAGCAGCCCCTTCAGGGGCATACAAGAGACCCAGTACTTC. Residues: CASSPFRGIQETQYF.

The CDR3 region has the DNA TGCAGTGCTAGTCCGGCGTGGGGGCGGCAACGTTTGAACACCGGGGAGCTGTTTTTT. Translation gives CSASPAWGRQRLNTGELFF. This chain links TRBV20-1 with TRBJ2-2; a weak D match, TRBD1 (6 bases). V was clipped by 3 bases and J by 1 base, with 24 bases between them. The CDR3 length is 19 residues. Germline V gene data show CDR1 as DFQATT and CDR2 as SNEGSKA (reference sequence).

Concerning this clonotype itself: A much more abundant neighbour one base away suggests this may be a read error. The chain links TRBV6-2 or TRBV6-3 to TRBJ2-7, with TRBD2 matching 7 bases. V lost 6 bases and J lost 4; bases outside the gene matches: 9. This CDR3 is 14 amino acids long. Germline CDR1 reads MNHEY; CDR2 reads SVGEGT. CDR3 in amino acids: CASSKRAGRYEQYF. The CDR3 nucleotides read TGTGCCAGCAGCAAACGAGCGGGGCGATACGAGCAGTACTTC.

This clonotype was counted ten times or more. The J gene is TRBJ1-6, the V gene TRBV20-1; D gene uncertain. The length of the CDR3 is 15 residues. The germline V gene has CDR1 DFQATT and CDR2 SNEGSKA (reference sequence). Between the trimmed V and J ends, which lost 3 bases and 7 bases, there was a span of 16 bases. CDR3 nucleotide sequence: TGCAGTGCTAGGGAAAGCGACGGTCGGAATTCACCCCTCCACTTT. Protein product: CSARESDGRNSPLHF.

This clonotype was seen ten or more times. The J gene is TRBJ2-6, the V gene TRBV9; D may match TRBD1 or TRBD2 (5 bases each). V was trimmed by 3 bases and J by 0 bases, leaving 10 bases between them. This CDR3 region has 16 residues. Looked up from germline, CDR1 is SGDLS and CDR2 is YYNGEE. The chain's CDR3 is CASSAGGASGANVLTF. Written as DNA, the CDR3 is TGTGCCAGCAGCGCTGGGGGAGCCTCTGGGGCCAACGTCCTGACTTTC. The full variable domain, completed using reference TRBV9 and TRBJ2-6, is DSGVTQTPKHLITATGQRVTLRCSPRSGDLSVYWYQQSLDQGLQFLIQYYNGEERAKGNILERFSAQQFPDLHSELNLSSLELGDSALYFCASSAGGASGANVLTFGAGSRLTVL.

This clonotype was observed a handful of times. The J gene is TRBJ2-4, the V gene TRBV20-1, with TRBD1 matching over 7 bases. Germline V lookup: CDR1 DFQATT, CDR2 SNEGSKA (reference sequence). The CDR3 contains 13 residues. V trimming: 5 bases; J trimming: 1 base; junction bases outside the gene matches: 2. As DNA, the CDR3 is TGCAGTGCTGGACAGGTGGCCAAAAACATTCAGTACTTC. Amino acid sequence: CSAGQVAKNIQYF.

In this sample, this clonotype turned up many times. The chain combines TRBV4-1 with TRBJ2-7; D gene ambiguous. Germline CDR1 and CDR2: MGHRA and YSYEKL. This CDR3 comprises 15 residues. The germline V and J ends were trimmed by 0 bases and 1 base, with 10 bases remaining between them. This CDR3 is CASSQDWSASYEQYF. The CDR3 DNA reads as TGCGCCAGCAGCCAAGATTGGTCGGCTTCCTACGAGCAGTACTTC.

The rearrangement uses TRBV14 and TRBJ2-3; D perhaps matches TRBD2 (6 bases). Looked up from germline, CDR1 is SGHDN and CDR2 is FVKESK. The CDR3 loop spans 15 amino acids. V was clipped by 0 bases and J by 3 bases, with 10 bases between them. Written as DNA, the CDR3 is TGTGCCAGCAGCCAAGATGGGGGGAGGACAGATACGCAGTATTTT. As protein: CASSQDGGRTDTQYF.

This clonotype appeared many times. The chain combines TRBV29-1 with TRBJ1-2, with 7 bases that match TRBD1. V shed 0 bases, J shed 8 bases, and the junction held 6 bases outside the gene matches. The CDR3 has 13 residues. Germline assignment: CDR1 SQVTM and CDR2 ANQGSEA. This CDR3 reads CSVEDRIRGGYTF. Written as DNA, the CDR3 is TGCAGCGTTGAAGATCGGATCAGGGGGGGCTACACCTTC. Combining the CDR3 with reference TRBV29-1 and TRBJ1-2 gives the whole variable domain SAVISQKPSRDICQRGTSLTIQCQVDSQVTMMFWYRQQPGQSLTLIATANQGSEATYESGFVIDKFPISRPNLTFSTLTVSNMSPEDSSIYLCSVEDRIRGGYTFGSGTRLTVV.

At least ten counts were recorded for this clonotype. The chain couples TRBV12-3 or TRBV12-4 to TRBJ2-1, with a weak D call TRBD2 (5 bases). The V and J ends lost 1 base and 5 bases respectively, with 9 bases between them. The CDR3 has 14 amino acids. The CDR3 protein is CASSLGTVDNEQFF. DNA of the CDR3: TGTGCCAGCAGTTTAGGGACTGTGGACAATGAGCAGTTCTTC.

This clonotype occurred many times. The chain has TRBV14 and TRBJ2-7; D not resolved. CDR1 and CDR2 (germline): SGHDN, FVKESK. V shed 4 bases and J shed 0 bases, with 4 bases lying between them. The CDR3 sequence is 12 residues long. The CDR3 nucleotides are TGTGCCAGCAGCCCCAACTCCTACGAGCAGTACTTC. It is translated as CASSPNSYEQYF.

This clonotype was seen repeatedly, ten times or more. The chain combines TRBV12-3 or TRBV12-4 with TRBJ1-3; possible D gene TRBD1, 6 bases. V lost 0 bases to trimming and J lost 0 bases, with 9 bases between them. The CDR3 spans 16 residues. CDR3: CASSLAGGYSGNTIYF. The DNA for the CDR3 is TGTGCCAGCAGTTTAGCAGGGGGATACTCTGGAAACACCATATATTTT.

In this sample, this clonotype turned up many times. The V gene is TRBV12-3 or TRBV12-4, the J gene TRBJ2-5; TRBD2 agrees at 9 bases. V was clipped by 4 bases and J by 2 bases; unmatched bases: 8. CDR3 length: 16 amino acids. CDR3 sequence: CASSWSIAGDQETQYF. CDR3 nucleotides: TGTGCCAGCAGTTGGAGTATAGCGGGGGATCAAGAGACCCAGTACTTC.

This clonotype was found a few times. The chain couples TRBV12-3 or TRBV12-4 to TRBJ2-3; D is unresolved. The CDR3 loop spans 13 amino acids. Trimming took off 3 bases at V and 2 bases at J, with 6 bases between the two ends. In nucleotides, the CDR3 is TGTGCCAGCAGTTTGGCATACACAGATACGCAGTATTTT. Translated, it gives CASSLAYTDTQYF.